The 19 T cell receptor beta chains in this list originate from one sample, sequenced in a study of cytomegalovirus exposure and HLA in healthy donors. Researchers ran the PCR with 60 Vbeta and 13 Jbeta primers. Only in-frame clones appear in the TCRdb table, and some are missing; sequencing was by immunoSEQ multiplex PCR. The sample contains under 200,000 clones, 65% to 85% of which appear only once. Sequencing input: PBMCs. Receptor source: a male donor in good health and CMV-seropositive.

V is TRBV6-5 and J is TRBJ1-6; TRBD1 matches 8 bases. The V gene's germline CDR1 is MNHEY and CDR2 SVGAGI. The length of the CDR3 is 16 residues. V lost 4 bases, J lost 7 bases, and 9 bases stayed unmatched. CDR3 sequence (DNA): TGTGCCAGCAGTTTACAGGGGGACGGCCCCAATTCACCCCTCCACTTT. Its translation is CASSLQGDGPNSPLHF.

CDR3 nucleotide sequence: TGTGCCAGTAACAGGTCTCCCTCCTACGAGCAGTACTTC. It translates to CASNRSPSYEQYF. This rearrangement joins TRBV19 to TRBJ2-7, with D perhaps TRBD1 (5 bases). The CDR3 is 13 amino acids. The germline gives CDR1 LNHDA, CDR2 SQIVND (reference sequence). V was trimmed by 7 bases and J by 0 bases, leaving 10 bases between them.

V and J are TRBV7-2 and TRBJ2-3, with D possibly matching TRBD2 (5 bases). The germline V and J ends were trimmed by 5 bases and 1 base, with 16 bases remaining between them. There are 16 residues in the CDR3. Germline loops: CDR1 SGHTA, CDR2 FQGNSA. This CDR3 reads CASSLPVERRTDTQYF. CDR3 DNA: TGTGCCAGCAGCCTCCCGGTAGAGCGGCGCACAGATACGCAGTATTTT.

The CDR3 here is CASSQRDFYEQYF. The DNA for the CDR3 is TGTGCCAGCAGTCAAAGGGACTTTTACGAGCAGTACTTC. This rearrangement joins TRBV27 to TRBJ2-7; weak D call: TRBD2 (6 bases). Germline V CDR1 and CDR2: MNHEY, SMNVEV (reference sequence). With 5 bases removed from V and 4 bases from J, the gap between germline ends came to 12 bases. This CDR3 spans 13 amino acids.

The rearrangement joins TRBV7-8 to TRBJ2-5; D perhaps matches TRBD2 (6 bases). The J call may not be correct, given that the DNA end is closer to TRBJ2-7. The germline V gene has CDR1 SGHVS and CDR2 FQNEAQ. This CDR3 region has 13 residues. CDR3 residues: CASSLAGSYEQYF. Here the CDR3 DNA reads TGTGCCAGCAGCTTGGCGGGAAGTTACGAGCAGTACTTC.

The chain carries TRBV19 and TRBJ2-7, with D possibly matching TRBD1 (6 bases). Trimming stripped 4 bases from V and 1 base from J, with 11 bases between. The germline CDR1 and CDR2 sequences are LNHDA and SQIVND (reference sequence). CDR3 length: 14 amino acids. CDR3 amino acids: CASSTPGHSYEQYF. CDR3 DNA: TGTGCCAGTAGTACACCGGGACATTCCTACGAGCAGTACTTC.

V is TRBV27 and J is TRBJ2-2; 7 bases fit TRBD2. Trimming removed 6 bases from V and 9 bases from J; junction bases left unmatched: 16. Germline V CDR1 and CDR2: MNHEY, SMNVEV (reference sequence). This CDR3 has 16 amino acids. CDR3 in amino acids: CASRLSGDYSPRELFF. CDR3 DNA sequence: TGTGCCAGCAGGCTTTCGGGGGACTACTCCCCCCGGGAGCTGTTTTTT.

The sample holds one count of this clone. The CDR3 DNA is TGCGCCAGCAGCCAACCTCGGACAGGGGGCCATGGCTACACCTTC. It yields the protein CASSQPRTGGHGYTF. The chain is built from TRBV4-1 and TRBJ1-2, with 11 bases fitting TRBD1. The V gene's germline CDR1 is MGHRA and CDR2 YSYEKL. The J segment lost 6 bases and the V segment lost 2 bases, leaving 5 bases of the junction unmatched. CDR3 length equals 15 residues.

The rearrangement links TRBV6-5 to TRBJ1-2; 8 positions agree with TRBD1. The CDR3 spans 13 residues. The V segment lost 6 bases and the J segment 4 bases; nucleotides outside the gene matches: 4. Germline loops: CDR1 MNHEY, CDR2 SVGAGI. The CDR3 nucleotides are TGTGCCAGCAGCTTTGACAGGGGCTATGGCTACACCTTC. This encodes CASSFDRGYGYTF.

Written as DNA, the CDR3 is TGTGCCAGCAGCGTGGGGACAGGCAGTTGGAACACTGAAGCTTTCTTT. Its protein is CASSVGTGSWNTEAFF. This rearrangement joins TRBV9 to TRBJ1-1; TRBD1 aligns across 8 bases. CDR1 is SGDLS, CDR2 YYNGEE, per germline. J was trimmed by 1 base and V by 2 bases; bases with no gene match: 7. This CDR3 is 16 amino acids long.

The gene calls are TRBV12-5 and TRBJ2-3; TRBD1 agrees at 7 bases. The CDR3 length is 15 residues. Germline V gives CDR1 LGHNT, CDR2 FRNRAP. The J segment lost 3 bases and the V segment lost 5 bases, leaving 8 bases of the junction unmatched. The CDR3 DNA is TGTGCTAGTGGTCCCGAGGGGGCCCGTACAGATACGCAGTATTTT. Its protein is CASGPEGARTDTQYF.

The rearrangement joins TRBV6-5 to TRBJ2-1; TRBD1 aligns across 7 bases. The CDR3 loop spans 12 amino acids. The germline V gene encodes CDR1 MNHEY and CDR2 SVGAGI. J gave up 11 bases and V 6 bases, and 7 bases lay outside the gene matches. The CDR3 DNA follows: TGTGCCAGCAGCCCCGACAGGGTAAAGCAGTTCTTC. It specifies CASSPDRVKQFF.

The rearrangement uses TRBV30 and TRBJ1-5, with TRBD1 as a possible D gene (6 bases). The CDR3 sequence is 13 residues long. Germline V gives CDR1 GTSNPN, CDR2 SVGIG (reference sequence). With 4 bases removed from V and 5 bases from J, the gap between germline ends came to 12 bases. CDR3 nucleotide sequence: TGTGCCTGGAAGGGAGGGGGGGATCAGCCCCAGCATTTT. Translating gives CAWKGGGDQPQHF.

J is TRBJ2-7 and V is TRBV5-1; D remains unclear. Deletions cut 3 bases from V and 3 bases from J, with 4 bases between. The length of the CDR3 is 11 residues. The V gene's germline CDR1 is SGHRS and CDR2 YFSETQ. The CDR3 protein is CASSSVYEQYF. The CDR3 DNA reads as TGCGCCAGCAGCTCTGTCTACGAGCAGTACTTC.

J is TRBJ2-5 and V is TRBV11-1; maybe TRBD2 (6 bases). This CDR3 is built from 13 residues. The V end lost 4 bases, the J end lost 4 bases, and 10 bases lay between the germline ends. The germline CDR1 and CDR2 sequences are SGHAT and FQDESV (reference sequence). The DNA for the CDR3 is TGTGCCAGCAGCTCGGGACTCTTAGAGACCCAGTACTTC. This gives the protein CASSSGLLETQYF.

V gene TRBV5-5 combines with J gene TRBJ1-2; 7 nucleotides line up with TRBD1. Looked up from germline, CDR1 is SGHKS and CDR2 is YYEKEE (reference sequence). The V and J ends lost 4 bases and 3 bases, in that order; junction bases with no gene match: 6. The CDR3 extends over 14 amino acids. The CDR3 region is CASSGADRDYGYTF. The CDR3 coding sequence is TGTGCCAGCAGCGGGGCAGACAGGGACTATGGCTACACCTTC.

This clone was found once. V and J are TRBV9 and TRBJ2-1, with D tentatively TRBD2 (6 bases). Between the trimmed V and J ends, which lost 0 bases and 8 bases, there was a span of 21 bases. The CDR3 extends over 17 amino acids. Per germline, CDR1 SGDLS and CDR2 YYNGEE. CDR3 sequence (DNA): TGTGCCAGCAGCGTAGGTCCAACAGGCCCTAGCGACTATGAGCAGTTCTTC. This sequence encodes CASSVGPTGPSDYEQFF.

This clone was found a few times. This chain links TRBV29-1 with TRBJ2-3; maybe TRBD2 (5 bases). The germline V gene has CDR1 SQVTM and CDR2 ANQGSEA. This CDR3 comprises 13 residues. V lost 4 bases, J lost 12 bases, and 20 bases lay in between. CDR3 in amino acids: CSVAAGEGLVQYF. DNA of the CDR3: TGCAGCGTTGCGGCAGGAGAGGGCCTTGTACAGTATTTT.

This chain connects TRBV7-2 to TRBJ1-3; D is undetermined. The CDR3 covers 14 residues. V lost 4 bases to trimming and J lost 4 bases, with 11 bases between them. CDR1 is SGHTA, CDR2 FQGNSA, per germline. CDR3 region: CASSSSRAGNTIYF. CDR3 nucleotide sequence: TGTGCCAGCAGCTCGAGTCGAGCGGGAAACACCATATATTTT.